A selection of T cell receptor beta chains follows, all from one sample in a study of T cell repertoires in cytomegalovirus infection. MiXCR, run by TCRdb on the reads, gives a single entry per CDR3 protein. The repertoire consists of 630,000 or so distinct CDR3 sequences, with 20% to 25% occurring once and the leading ten covering 6.5% to 10%. Source material: CD8+ T cells from PBMCs. The receptors here all came from a human donor in good health (CMV status not recorded). Some clones in this sample may be carry-over from other donors' samples. Each CDR3 is given with its conserved first and last residue. The order of the fields is J gene, V gene, clone size, D gene, CDR3 protein, CDR3 DNA. The D gene is left open where the match is weak. Size tells how often a clone was seen (once, few, many) or the class of an expanded clone, and some rows leave it out.

j_gene: TRBJ2-2; v_gene: TRBV28; abundance: many; d_gene: TRBD1; CDR3aa: CASSPGQGAARHTGELFF; CDR3nt: TGTGCCAGCAGTCCGGGACAGGGGGCGGCGAGGCACACCGGGGAGCTGTTTTTT
j_gene: TRBJ2-7; v_gene: TRBV7-9; abundance: many; d_gene: NA; CDR3aa: CASKETGTYEQYF; CDR3nt: TGTGCCAGCAAGGAGACAGGCACCTACGAGCAGTACTTC
j_gene: TRBJ2-7; v_gene: TRBV10-3; abundance: NA; d_gene: NA; CDR3aa: CAISGERGEQYF; CDR3nt: TGTGCCATCAGTGGAGAACGGGGAGAGCAGTACTTC
j_gene: TRBJ1-2; v_gene: TRBV7-9; abundance: many; d_gene: TRBD1; CDR3aa: CASRPRQGANGYTF; CDR3nt: TGTGCCAGCAGACCACGACAGGGGGCAAATGGCTACACCTTC
j_gene: TRBJ1-5; v_gene: TRBV28; abundance: few; d_gene: TRBD1; CDR3aa: CASSYYRDRGQPQHF; CDR3nt: TGTGCCAGCAGTTACTACCGGGACAGGGGTCAGCCCCAGCATTTT
j_gene: TRBJ2-5; v_gene: TRBV10-3; abundance: few; d_gene: TRBD2; CDR3aa: CAIKGGSGGIQETQYF; CDR3nt: TGTGCCATCAAAGGGGGTAGCGGGGGGATCCAAGAGACCCAGTACTTC
j_gene: TRBJ1-3; v_gene: TRBV5-4; abundance: NA; d_gene: TRBD1; CDR3aa: CASSIDRGTGNTIYF; CDR3nt: TGTGCCAGCAGCATCGACAGGGGAACGGGAAACACCATATATTTT
j_gene: TRBJ2-2; v_gene: TRBV28; abundance: many; d_gene: NA; CDR3aa: CASSPRGGWLAGELFF; CDR3nt: TGTGCCAGCAGTCCTCGTGGAGGTTGGTTAGCCGGGGAGCTGTTTTTT
j_gene: TRBJ2-1; v_gene: TRBV6-1; abundance: few; d_gene: TRBD1; CDR3aa: CASSSDRGRDNEQFF; CDR3nt: TGTGCCAGCAGCTCCGACAGGGGGAGGGACAATGAGCAGTTCTTC
j_gene: TRBJ2-1; v_gene: TRBV4-1; abundance: few; d_gene: NA; CDR3aa: CASSQDVGLSEQFF; CDR3nt: TGCGCCAGCAGCCAAGATGTCGGGCTTTCTGAGCAGTTCTTC
j_gene: TRBJ2-5; v_gene: TRBV27; abundance: NA; d_gene: NA; CDR3aa: CASHPPYF; CDR3nt: TGTGCCAGCCACCCGCCGTACTTC
j_gene: TRBJ2-5; v_gene: TRBV7-2; abundance: NA; d_gene: NA; CDR3aa: CASSADKSGETQYF; CDR3nt: TGTGCCAGCAGCGCCGATAAGTCCGGGGAGACCCAGTACTTC
j_gene: TRBJ2-1; v_gene: TRBV20-1; abundance: few; d_gene: NA; CDR3aa: CSIIKGQSYNEQFF; CDR3nt: TGCAGTATAATCAAAGGCCAGAGCTACAATGAGCAGTTCTTC
j_gene: TRBJ1-2; v_gene: TRBV27; abundance: NA; d_gene: NA; CDR3aa: CASSFGTSLGGYTF; CDR3nt: TGTGCCAGCAGTTTCGGGACCTCTCTCGGTGGCTACACCTTC
j_gene: TRBJ2-3; v_gene: TRBV10-3; abundance: many; d_gene: NA; CDR3aa: CAISESVGGYTDTQYF; CDR3nt: TGTGCCATCAGTGAGTCGGTAGGAGGCTACACAGATACGCAGTATTTT
j_gene: TRBJ1-1; v_gene: TRBV6-2/TRBV6-3; abundance: NA; d_gene: NA; CDR3aa: CASRGSAAFF; CDR3nt: TGTGCCAGCAGAGGGAGTGCAGCTTTCTTT
j_gene: TRBJ1-5; v_gene: TRBV12-3/TRBV12-4; abundance: many; d_gene: NA; CDR3aa: CASTNYLQPQHF; CDR3nt: TGTGCCAGCACCAACTACCTCCAGCCCCAGCATTTT
j_gene: TRBJ2-1; v_gene: TRBV7-8; abundance: many; d_gene: TRBD1; CDR3aa: CASSVDRGPPYNEQFF; CDR3nt: TGTGCCAGCAGCGTCGACAGGGGGCCCCCGTACAATGAGCAGTTCTTC